This T cell receptor beta chain originates from a study of T cells in Graves' hyperthyroidism and ophthalmopathy. For the study at large: It was at initial diagnosis, before any treatment, that peripheral blood was collected. Findings of the study overall: Before onset, by a median of approximately 6.8 months, the model predicted ophthalmopathy. Within blood appeared most thyroid clonotypes that had expanded above 0.001.

The V gene lost 5 bases and the J gene lost 1 base, with 11 bases spanning the gap. The CDR3 is made up of 14 amino acids. Using RNA transcripts as the source, TCR beta CDR3 regions were amplified. During a first-round RT-PCR of the TCR CDR3, the HTBI primer set was used. TCRdb ran MiXCR on the multiplex PCR reads and lists one entry per CDR3 protein. The sample shows around 690,000 distinct CDR3 sequences, approximately 15% of them seen only once. This clonotype was seen at least ten times. Antigen: not known. This TCR was recovered from a man aged 50-60 years with Graves' hyperthyroidism. The chain joins TRBV12-3 or TRBV12-4 to TRBJ1-1, with a possible D match to TRBD1 (6 bases). Source material: blood. CDR3 in amino acids: CASSAGHKNTEAFF. As DNA, the CDR3 is TGTGCCAGCAGTGCGGGACACAAGAACACTGAAGCTTTCTTT.